These T cell receptor beta chains were read from a single sample in a study of molecular identifiers for immune sequencing clone quantification. One entry per CDR3 protein results from TCRdb running MiXCR on the PCR reads. The table shows more than 250,000 distinct CDR3 sequences, with about 22% occurring only once. Sequencing input: naive CD8+ T cells from blood, with Jurkat cell RNA spiked in. The receptors derive from a human donor in good health. Some libraries in this study had Jurkat cell RNA spiked in. Each CDR3 is given with its conserved first and last residue. A D gene is named only where the DNA matches it firmly. The size entry is marked missing in some rows and otherwise reads once, few, many or a size class.

J: TRBJ2-3
size: -
D: -
V: TRBV29-1
DNA: TGCAGCGCCGACCCTGGGGGGGGGCCTGTCTCAGATACGCAGTATTTT
CDR3: CSADPGGGPVSDTQYF

J: TRBJ2-3
size: few
D: -
V: TRBV2
DNA: TGTGCCAGCAGTGAATTGTTGTCGGGTACGCAGTATTTT
CDR3: CASSELLSGTQYF

J: TRBJ2-1
size: few
D: TRBD2
V: TRBV27
DNA: TGTGCCAGCAGAACCGGGACTAGCGGGGCCTACAATGAGCAGTTCTTC
CDR3: CASRTGTSGAYNEQFF

J: TRBJ2-3
size: -
D: -
V: TRBV19
DNA: TGTGCCAGTAGTATCTTGACAGATACAGATACGCAGTATTTT
CDR3: CASSILTDTDTQYF

J: TRBJ2-3
size: many
D: TRBD2
V: TRBV7-2
DNA: TGTGCCAGCGGACCGATAGCGGGAGTCCCTGATACGCAGTATTTT
CDR3: CASGPIAGVPDTQYF

J: TRBJ2-7
size: -
D: TRBD1
V: TRBV4-3
DNA: TGCGCCAGCAGCCCTTCCCTTGGACAGGGGGTTAACTACGAGCAGTACTTC
CDR3: CASSPSLGQGVNYEQYF

J: TRBJ1-2
size: many
D: -
V: TRBV9
DNA: TGTGCCAGCAGCGTAGCTAACATCCCCCGGGAAGCTCTCCTTTATGGCTACACCTTC
CDR3: CASSVANIPREALLYGYTF

J: TRBJ1-5
size: many
D: -
V: TRBV6-6
DNA: TGTGCCAGCAGTTATGAGACTAGCAATCAGCCCCAGCATTTT
CDR3: CASSYETSNQPQHF

J: TRBJ1-4
size: many
D: TRBD1
V: TRBV7-9
DNA: TGTGCCAGCAGCGGACCGGGACAGCTGAATGAAAAACTGTTTTTT
CDR3: CASSGPGQLNEKLFF

J: TRBJ2-7
size: many
D: -
V: TRBV19
DNA: TGTGCCAGTAGTCTCAGAGATAGTAGCTCCTACGAGCAGTACTTC
CDR3: CASSLRDSSSYEQYF

J: TRBJ1-1
size: many
D: -
V: TRBV6-1
DNA: TGTGCCAGCCTTCAGGGGCCCCTGTTATTGAACACTGAAGCTTTCTTT
CDR3: CASLQGPLLLNTEAFF

J: TRBJ2-6
size: many
D: TRBD1
V: TRBV9
DNA: TGTGCCAGCAGCGTCCCTCGGACAGGGATATTTGGGGCCAACGTCCTGACTTTC
CDR3: CASSVPRTGIFGANVLTF

J: TRBJ2-3
size: -
D: -
V: TRBV6-6
DNA: TGTGCCAGCAGCACCAGCCATCTCGGGGCCGAACTATCCACAGATACGCAGTATTTT
CDR3: CASSTSHLGAELSTDTQYF

J: TRBJ1-3
size: -
D: -
V: TRBV5-6
DNA: TGTGCCAGCAGCTCTGACAGTGGAAACACCATATATTTT
CDR3: CASSSDSGNTIYF

J: TRBJ2-2
size: many
D: -
V: TRBV30
DNA: TGTGCCTGGAGTGCGTACACCGGGGAGCTGTTTTTT
CDR3: CAWSAYTGELFF

J: TRBJ2-5
size: many
D: -
V: TRBV5-4
DNA: TGTGCCAGCAGCGGGGGGACTCACCCTCAAGAGACCCAGTACTTC
CDR3: CASSGGTHPQETQYF

J: TRBJ2-1
size: many
D: -
V: TRBV4-2
DNA: TGTGCCAGCAGCCAAGATTTGCTTATAACAGGGCCCTCCTACAATGAGCAGTTCTTC
CDR3: CASSQDLLITGPSYNEQFF

J: TRBJ2-5
size: many
D: -
V: TRBV6-5
DNA: TGTGCCAGCAGTCTTCTGTTGGGGGGAGAGACCCAGTACTTC
CDR3: CASSLLLGGETQYF

J: TRBJ2-7
size: few
D: TRBD2
V: TRBV2
DNA: TGTGCCAGCAGTGGACCCCTGGGACTAGCGGGAGGAGACTCCTACGAGCAGTACTTC
CDR3: CASSGPLGLAGGDSYEQYF

J: TRBJ2-7
size: many
D: TRBD2
V: TRBV20-1
DNA: TGCAGTGCTAGTCACGACGCGGTAGCGGGAGTATACGAGCAGTACTTC
CDR3: CSASHDAVAGVYEQYF

J: TRBJ2-1
size: few
D: -
V: TRBV4-3
DNA: TGCGCCAGCAGCCAAGATCCGGGCAGGGGAGGATACAATGAGCAGTTCTTC
CDR3: CASSQDPGRGGYNEQFF

J: TRBJ2-7
size: many
D: -
V: TRBV7-6
DNA: TGTGCCAGCAGCTTAGAGCGACTTAGCGAGCAGTACTTC
CDR3: CASSLERLSEQYF

J: TRBJ2-3
size: -
D: -
V: TRBV4-3
DNA: TGCGCCAGCAGCCAAGATCGGCTAGCGAGGGGAGATACGCAGTATTTT
CDR3: CASSQDRLARGDTQYF

J: TRBJ2-3
size: many
D: TRBD1
V: TRBV5-4
DNA: TGTGCCAGCAGCTTGGCGGGACAGCTAGATACGCAGTATTTT
CDR3: CASSLAGQLDTQYF

J: TRBJ2-3
size: -
D: -
V: TRBV19
DNA: TGTGCCAGTAGTACCAGGGGCACCGGCACAGATACGCAGTATTTT
CDR3: CASSTRGTGTDTQYF

J: TRBJ2-3
size: many
D: TRBD2
V: TRBV28
DNA: TGTGCCAGCAGTTTAGAACTAGCGGGAACAGATACGCAGTATTTT
CDR3: CASSLELAGTDTQYF

J: TRBJ1-3
size: many
D: -
V: TRBV7-6
DNA: TGTGCCAGCAGCCCAGGGATGGCCTCTGGAAACACCATATATTTT
CDR3: CASSPGMASGNTIYF

J: TRBJ1-5
size: many
D: -
V: TRBV5-6
DNA: TGTGCCAGCAGCGACACGAACCGCAGGAATCAGCCCCAGCATTTT
CDR3: CASSDTNRRNQPQHF

J: TRBJ2-7
size: many
D: TRBD1
V: TRBV7-9
DNA: TGTGCCAGCAGCTTAGGGTGGACAGGGTACGAGCAGTACTTC
CDR3: CASSLGWTGYEQYF

J: TRBJ2-3
size: many
D: -
V: TRBV7-9
DNA: TGTGCCAGCAGCTTACGGGAGGACAGTTCTAGCACAGATACGCAGTATTTT
CDR3: CASSLREDSSSTDTQYF

J: TRBJ2-3
size: -
D: TRBD1
V: TRBV15
DNA: TGTGCCGCCAGCAGCAGAACAGGGGCAGATACGCAGTATTTT
CDR3: CAASSRTGADTQYF

J: TRBJ2-2
size: many
D: TRBD1
V: TRBV4-1
DNA: TGCGCCAGCAGCCAAAGGGACAGGGGGACCGGGGAGCTGTTTTTT
CDR3: CASSQRDRGTGELFF

J: TRBJ2-7
size: many
D: TRBD1
V: TRBV29-1
DNA: TGCAGCGTGGGGACAGACTACGAGCAGTACTTC
CDR3: CSVGTDYEQYF

J: TRBJ2-5
size: many
D: -
V: TRBV7-9
DNA: TGTGCCAGCGGCCAACCGGGCCAAGAAGAGACCCAGTACTTC
CDR3: CASGQPGQEETQYF

J: TRBJ2-4
size: -
D: -
V: TRBV20-1
DNA: TGCAGTGCAACCTGGCCGCAAACCAGCACAAAAAACATTCAGTACTTC
CDR3: CSATWPQTSTKNIQYF

J: TRBJ2-7
size: few
D: -
V: TRBV27
DNA: TGTGCCAGCGGGTGGAAGGGGGCCTACGAGCAGTACTTC
CDR3: CASGWKGAYEQYF

J: TRBJ2-7
size: few
D: TRBD2
V: TRBV2
DNA: TGTGCCAGCAGCCGGGAAGGGAGGGCCTACGAGCAGTACTTC
CDR3: CASSREGRAYEQYF

J: TRBJ1-4
size: -
D: -
V: TRBV21-1
DNA: TGTGCCAGCAGCAACAAATCACGTGGGAAGTGTAATGAAAAACTGCTTTTT
CDR3: CASSNKSRGKCNEKLLF

J: TRBJ2-6
size: many
D: TRBD1
V: TRBV7-9
DNA: TGTGCCAGCAGCTCGACAGGGATTCCTGGGGCCAACGTCCTGACTTTC
CDR3: CASSSTGIPGANVLTF

J: TRBJ1-1
size: many
D: -
V: TRBV14
DNA: TGTGCCAGCAGCCCCCTTCGGGGGGGGCCAGTGAACACTGAAGCTTTCTTT
CDR3: CASSPLRGGPVNTEAFF

J: TRBJ2-3
size: many
D: TRBD2
V: TRBV5-4
DNA: TGTGCCAGCAGCTTGATGAGCGGGAGGGGGATTGCGGATACGCAGTATTTT
CDR3: CASSLMSGRGIADTQYF

J: TRBJ1-2
size: many
D: -
V: TRBV2
DNA: TGTGCCAGAAGAAGGGAAACTAACTATGGCTACACCTTC
CDR3: CARRRETNYGYTF

J: TRBJ2-1
size: many
D: -
V: TRBV7-8
DNA: TGTGCCAGCAGCTTAGGGGTAGGAGTTAACAATGAGCAGTTCTTC
CDR3: CASSLGVGVNNEQFF

J: TRBJ1-4
size: -
D: -
V: TRBV7-8
DNA: TGTGCCAGCAGCCCTAGGACGGATAATGAAAAACTGTTTTTT
CDR3: CASSPRTDNEKLFF

J: TRBJ2-3
size: many
D: -
V: TRBV7-9
DNA: TGTGCCAGCAGCTTAGGTCGGAGCACAGATACGCAGTATTTT
CDR3: CASSLGRSTDTQYF